This is a list of T cell receptor beta chains from one sample in a study of CD8+ T cells in alopecia areata. Assay: immunoSEQ multiplex PCR; the TCRdb copy retains only in-frame clones and omits some. Among about 150,000 clones, approximately 50% were seen once, and the ten largest hold 6.5% to 7.5%. The sample was CD4+ T cells sorted from blood. The source of these receptors is a human donor with alopecia areata. The conserved cysteine and the conserved F or W are not part of the CDR3 here. Clone size, where shown, is once, few, many, or a class for clones that have expanded.

len	abundance	v_gene	CDR3aa
13	NA	TRBV14	ASSQGTLNTGELF
12	NA	TRBV27	ASRSPVAKNIQY
14	few	TRBV28	ASSPRTLRGIHGYT
12	NA	TRBV2	ASSVDRSSYEQY
13	NA	TRBV5-1	ASNEGLSSYNEQF
11	NA	TRBV27	ASRITGKGEQY
16	NA	TRBV30	AWSGGWSGLAYTGELF
12	NA	TRBV25-1	ASSEPGQNTEAF
11	NA	TRBV5-4	ASSLVSTDTQY
13	NA	TRBV11-2	ASSPPGTLAYEQY
11	NA	TRBV5-1	ASSPVLNTEAF
18	NA	TRBV5-1	ASSLRWERDRSSSYNEQF
11	NA	TRBV7-3	ASSSARQETQY
13	NA	TRBV11-2	ASSLGTDSNTEAF
12	NA	TRBV29-1	SGGGGTSYNEQF